This T cell receptor (beta chain) was sequenced during a study of shared clonotypes between healthy human individuals (dated by TCRdb to the early 2020s). Turning to the overall study: The cohort included three men and a couple of women between 18 and 49 years of age. For each donor, three plates each were used for CD4 naive and CD4 memory, two plates were used for CD8 naive, and one plate was used for CD8 memory. To estimate repertoire size and how much clonotype sharing occurs between individuals, the study deeply sequenced the blood TCR repertoires of 4 to 6 healthy adults. To increase sequencing depth and limit assay-specific biases, different laboratories used diverse techniques to prepare libraries and sequence TCR repertoires. Leukapheresis yielded between about 0.8 and 8.9 billion PBMCs per donor.

CD8 naive samples were obtained by positive selection for CCR7 among CD45RO-negative cells, yielding a CD45RA+CCR7+ population from which TemRA cells were excluded. The donors were healthy, HIV-negative adults who had no recently reported acute infections or vaccinations. Every donor was a Caucasian adult residing in Nashville, Tennessee, USA. Blood was collected by leukapheresis, and PBMCs were isolated by Ficoll-Histopaque density gradient centrifugation and then cryopreserved in liquid nitrogen vapor phase. Purity and quantity of every magnetically sorted T cell population were checked by analytical flow cytometry. Genomic DNA was isolated from every sorted fraction and measured by UV absorbance on a Nanodrop 2000c. Overall study results and their limits: Because the study included only a small number of donors, the genetic and exposure-history diversity represented was limited. Compared with non-shared clonotypes, clonotypes shared by all four sorted-subset donors had higher generation probabilities. Estimated clonotype richness was generally larger for naive than for memory subsets. Across a few donors, approximately 5% of naive CD4, roughly 3.8% of naive CD8, 2.3% of memory CD4, and about 0.44% of memory CD8 clonotypes were shared. Pairwise subsampling led to the expectation that sequencing depth would affect the degree of clonotype sharing among donors. Incomplete sequencing was indicated by rarefaction of sorted-subset datasets, despite the large sequencing depth. Only blood was sampled, and tissue TCR repertoires likely differ from those in blood.

Using the deep immunoSEQ assay, TCR CDR3 regions were amplified from genomic DNA by multiplex PCR. Extracted genomic DNA from each cell subset was distributed evenly across all wells of several immunoSEQ 96-well plates, and each plate was treated as a replicate. For sorted subsets, approximately 200 ng of genomic DNA, equivalent to around 30,000 T cell genomes, went into each replicate PCR. Purified libraries were quantified with a Qubit 3.0 fluorometer, sized on a Bioanalyzer 2100, and re-quantified with the KAPA Library Quantification kit. Every immunoSEQ 96-well plate was sequenced on a dedicated single-read 150-cycle Illumina NextSeq 550 flow cell. Under the source paper's analysis protocol: Because the immunoSEQ output included only junctional sequences and no quality scores, the filtering could not be the same as the filtering used for full-length reads. To assign V/J genes and CDR3, sequences were annotated against IMGT germline references using PyIR, a Python wrapper for IgBLAST v1.9. Reads were filtered out if the reads had weak V/J assignments (E-value above 1e-6), no CDR3, stop codons, out-of-frame junctions, or ambiguous translated residues. V3J clonotypes were defined by identical inferred V gene, J gene, and CDR3 amino acid sequence. Percentage overlap between repertoires was computed as shared unique clonotypes divided by the size of the smaller repertoire. Three approaches were used to assess repertoire richness: RTK rarefaction, the Chao1 estimator, and Recon v2.1 estimates of unobserved clonotypes. Generation probabilities were computed with OLGA for all TCRbeta clonotypes obtained by the gDNA method from a handful of donors. TCRdb holds this immuneACCESS table with in-frame rearrangements only. Some clones are missing; in checked studies, unresolved V genes explain under half, and the rest has no known cause. The V and J calls and clone size were taken over from that table, and D and trimming were inferred from the DNA. In all, the sample holds 700,000 to 950,000 clones, and 96% of those were seen once. Together, the top ten hold roughly 0.23% of the sample.

In the case of this clone: This clone's antigen is unknown. Per-base quality was not reported, and no clone a single base away is much larger than it.

This clonotype was obtained from a man aged 25 to 45 in good health. The specimen was naive CD8+ T cells sorted from blood. This sample's cell subset or site label indicates: CD45RA+CCR7+.

The DNA is TGTGCCAGCAGCCAAGAGGCGACTAGCGGAGCCTACGAGCAGTACTTC. Translated, it gives CASSQEATSGAYEQYF. The chain uses TRBV14 and TRBJ2-7, and 9 junction bases match TRBD2. Clipping removes 0 bases from V and 2 bases from J, with 5 as the unmatched junction base count. CDR1 and CDR2 (SGHDN, FVKESK) derive from the germline V gene. The CDR3 runs 16 amino acids, cysteine and phenylalanine included. Only the CDR3 DNA stays, 48 bases, in frame from base 1.